These 27 T cell receptor beta chains came from one sample sequenced in a study of blood T cell repertoires in COVID-19 (dated by TCRdb to 2020 to 2021). The library was generated by the immunoSEQ multiplex PCR assay. The table comes from immuneACCESS by way of TCRdb, which keeps in-frame sequences with V and J called. Part of the clones is missing from these tables; in studies checked, under half for an unresolved V gene and the rest for unknown reasons. The sample profile shows under 200,000 clones; roughly 90% of them were found once. Approximately 8.1% of the sample lies in the top ten. Sequencing input: PBMCs or T cells enriched from blood (not recorded which). The origin of the receptors is a young woman who had recovered from COVID-19.

V and J are TRBV5-8 and TRBJ1-1, with D perhaps TRBD1 (6 bases). Trimming removed 7 bases at V and 11 bases at J, with 27 bases between. Germline CDR1 SGHTS, CDR2 YDEGEE. The CDR3 spans 15 residues. Here the CDR3 reads CASSPDRRGRNRAFF. Here the CDR3 DNA reads TGTGCCAGCTCCCCCGACCGGCGGGGGCGAAACCGGGCTTTCTTT.

This sequence joins TRBV19 and TRBJ2-5, with D maybe TRBD2 (5 bases). The CDR3 spans 14 residues. Deletions cut 6 bases from V and 0 bases from J, with 11 bases between. CDR1 LNHDA and CDR2 SQIVND come from the germline V gene (reference sequence). The CDR3 sequence is CASSRRRDQETQYF. DNA of the CDR3: TGTGCCAGTAGCCGTCGGCGGGACCAAGAGACCCAGTACTTC.

The chain employs TRBV19 and TRBJ1-1; D call uncertain. Between the trimmed V and J ends, which lost 1 base and 4 bases, there was a span of 16 bases. Germline V CDR1 and CDR2: LNHDA, SQIVND (reference sequence). The CDR3 consists of 16 residues. The DNA of the CDR3 is TGTGCCAGTAGTATAGGCGGGGTGCGGTTGGGCACTGAAGCTTTCTTT. It specifies CASSIGGVRLGTEAFF.

CDR3 in amino acids: CASSVRAGSTQGGYTF. The CDR3 DNA is TGTGCCAGCAGCGTTAGAGCGGGGTCTACTCAGGGCGGCTACACCTTC. The rearrangement uses TRBV9 and TRBJ1-2; maybe TRBD1 (5 bases). The CDR3 length is 16 residues. Looked up from germline, CDR1 is SGDLS and CDR2 is YYNGEE. V was pared by 2 bases and J by 8 bases, with 22 bases between.

The chain combines TRBV12-5 with TRBJ2-1; D gene ambiguous. CDR1 is LGHNT, CDR2 FRNRAP, per germline. The length of the CDR3 is 11 residues. Trimming stripped 1 base from V and 10 bases from J, with 5 bases between. The CDR3 sequence: CASGLGAEQFF. As DNA, the CDR3 is TGTGCTAGTGGTTTGGGGGCGGAGCAGTTCTTC.

This clone came up a few times. The chain combines TRBV27 with TRBJ2-7; D may be TRBD2 (6 bases). This CDR3 spans 14 amino acids. Germline V gene lookup returns CDR1 MNHEY and CDR2 SMNVEV (reference sequence). V was shortened by 5 bases and J by 1 base, with 12 bases between the two germline ends. For the CDR3, the DNA is TGTGCCAGCAGTATGTTCCGGGGGTCCTACGAGCAGTACTTC. This gives the protein CASSMFRGSYEQYF.

The chain links TRBV5-5 to TRBJ1-1; D is uncertain. Deletions cut 7 bases from V and 6 bases from J, with 19 bases between. CDR1 and CDR2 from the germline V gene are SGHKS and YYEKEE (reference sequence). The CDR3 covers 14 residues. CDR3 residues: CASEGWGGGPEAFF. The CDR3 nucleotides are TGTGCCAGCGAGGGATGGGGAGGAGGGCCTGAAGCTTTCTTT.

A few counts support this clone. The genes are TRBV24-1 and TRBJ2-2, with 15 bases aligning to TRBD2. V dropped 4 bases and J dropped 3; count of bases not matched to a gene: 8. This CDR3 region has 19 residues. The germline CDR1 and CDR2 sequences are KGHDR and SFDVKD. The CDR3, as DNA: TGTGCCACCAGTGAGACCGGGACTAGCGGGGGGAGTGACACCGGGGAGCTGTTTTTT. This translates into CATSETGTSGGSDTGELFF.

This clone was picked up many times. The chain joins TRBV29-1 to TRBJ1-1, with a possible D match to TRBD1 (5 bases). Germline V gene data show CDR1 as SQVTM and CDR2 as ANQGSEA. The CDR3 sequence is 11 residues long. V was cut by 6 bases and J by 5 bases, with 10 bases left in between. The CDR3 DNA reads as TGCAGCGTAGTCAGGGTGACTGAAGCTTTCTTT. Translating it yields CSVVRVTEAFF.

This clone has just a few counts. The genes are TRBV20-1 and TRBJ1-2; D gene uncertain. CDR3 length: 11 residues. The germline V and J ends were trimmed by 5 bases and 7 bases, with 11 bases remaining between them. Germline V gene sequence: CDR1 DFQATT, CDR2 SNEGSKA (reference sequence). The CDR3: CSAATSGGYTF. Written as DNA, the CDR3 is TGCAGTGCTGCGACATCAGGTGGCTACACCTTC.

This clone was detected once. The rearrangement joins TRBV2 to TRBJ1-1, with 7 bases lining up with TRBD1. CDR3 length: 15 amino acids. The V gene's germline CDR1 is SNHLY and CDR2 FYNNEI. The V and J ends lost 1 base and 4 bases, in that order; junction bases with no gene match: 6. This CDR3 is CASSEVEGASTEAFF. The CDR3 nucleotides read TGTGCCAGCAGTGAAGTCGAGGGGGCGAGCACTGAAGCTTTCTTT.

A single count supports this clone. The V call is TRBV12-3 or TRBV12-4, the J call TRBJ1-1; D possibly corresponds to TRBD1 (5 bases). The V gene lost 7 bases and the J gene lost 1 base, with 10 bases spanning the gap. This CDR3 contains 13 residues. Here the CDR3 reads CASNPRENTEAFF. In DNA form, the CDR3 reads TGTGCCAGCAACCCCAGGGAGAACACTGAAGCTTTCTTT.

The genes are TRBV28 and TRBJ1-2; D might be TRBD1 (5 bases). This CDR3 has 14 residues. Germline V gives CDR1 MDHEN, CDR2 SYDVKM. The V end was cut by 3 bases, the J end by 4 bases, with 12 bases between. The CDR3 reads CASSLSGVSYGYTF. CDR3 coding DNA: TGTGCCAGCAGTTTGTCGGGGGTTAGCTATGGCTACACCTTC.

The chain is built from TRBV13 and TRBJ2-3, with a weak D call TRBD2 (5 bases). CDR3 length equals 15 residues. Trimming removed 0 bases at V and 11 bases at J, with 18 bases between. Germline lookup yields CDR1 PRHDT and CDR2 FYEKMQ (reference sequence). CDR3 bases: TGTGCCAGCAGCTTAGGTTCCACGGCGGGCTTAAGGCAGTATTTT. It specifies CASSLGSTAGLRQYF.

The CDR3: CASSPPGQGLEQYF. CDR3 bases: TGTGCCAGCTCACCCCCGGGACAGGGTTTAGAGCAGTACTTC. This chain uses TRBV18 with TRBJ2-7; the match to TRBD1 covers 9 bases. CDR1 and CDR2 from the germline V gene are KGHSH and LQKENI. J gave up 7 bases and V 3 bases, and 7 bases lay outside the gene matches. CDR3 length: 14 amino acids.

This clone was seen a single time. The chain joins TRBV4-1 to TRBJ1-3; D gene uncertain. Germline CDR1 and CDR2: MGHRA and YSYEKL. The CDR3 is 15 residues long. Trimming took off 2 bases at V and 0 bases at J, with 8 bases between the two ends. The CDR3 region is CASSQSPSSGNTIYF. CDR3 bases: TGCGCCAGCAGCCAATCCCCCAGCTCTGGAAACACCATATATTTT.

The chain uses TRBV7-2 and TRBJ1-1, with D unclear. Trimming pared 10 bases from V and 7 bases from J, leaving 16 bases between. CDR3 length: 12 residues. Germline lookup yields CDR1 SGHTA and CDR2 FQGNSA. This CDR3 is CATSPRIGEAFF. CDR3 DNA sequence: TGTGCCACCTCACCTAGGATAGGTGAAGCTTTCTTT.

This clone was seen just once. V gene TRBV5-4 combines with J gene TRBJ1-3, with D unresolved. V gave up 0 bases and J gave up 9 bases, with 10 bases separating them. CDR1 and CDR2 from the germline V gene are SGHNT and YYREEE (reference sequence). The CDR3 consists of 13 residues. The CDR3 loop reads CASSLDSISTIYF. The CDR3 DNA is TGTGCCAGCAGCTTGGACAGTATCAGCACCATATATTTT.

The chain combines TRBV6-5 with TRBJ2-1; D may be TRBD2 (6 bases). CDR3 length equals 15 residues. Trimming removed 0 bases at V and 7 bases at J, with 13 bases between. From germline, CDR1 is MNHEY and CDR2 SVGAGI. In DNA form, the CDR3 reads TGTGCCAGCAGTTACTCGATGGGAGGTGGGAATGAGCAGTTCTTC. This gives the protein CASSYSMGGGNEQFF.

This chain uses TRBV28 with TRBJ2-1; 8 bases align to TRBD1. After removal of 7 bases from V and 4 bases from J, the junction contained 9 bases not matched to a gene. The length of the CDR3 is 15 residues. The germline gives CDR1 MDHEN, CDR2 SYDVKM. CDR3 sequence: CASTTGGNYYNEQFF. CDR3 sequence (DNA): TGTGCCAGCACCACAGGGGGGAACTATTACAATGAGCAGTTCTTC.

The genes are TRBV4-1 and TRBJ1-5, with TRBD1 identical over 11 bases. The length of the CDR3 is 16 residues. Germline CDR1 reads MGHRA; CDR2 reads YSYEKL. Trimming removed 1 base from V and 7 bases from J; junction bases left unmatched: 6. The CDR3 DNA sequence: TGCGCCAGCAGCCAAGGCCGGGACAGGGGGAGGCAGCCCCAGCATTTT. Residues: CASSQGRDRGRQPQHF.

The chain employs TRBV5-1 and TRBJ2-7; 9 bases agree with TRBD1. The V gene end was trimmed by 4 bases and the J gene end by 2 bases; junction bases not matched to a gene: 4. Germline CDR1 SGHRS, CDR2 YFSETQ. CDR3 length: 14 residues. The CDR3 DNA reads as TGCGCCAGCAGCCCCGGACAGGGGCCCTACGAGCAGTACTTC. Amino acids: CASSPGQGPYEQYF.

The J gene is TRBJ2-3, the V gene TRBV30, with TRBD2 identical over 8 bases. The CDR3 is 15 residues long. After removal of 1 base from V and 1 base from J, the junction contained 4 bases not matched to a gene. Germline-derived CDR1 and CDR2 are GTSNPN and SVGIG (reference sequence). Here the CDR3 reads CAWSEPTSGTDTQYF. CDR3 bases: TGTGCCTGGAGTGAACCGACTAGCGGCACAGATACGCAGTATTTT.

The rearrangement joins TRBV5-1 to TRBJ2-1; 11 bases fit TRBD2. V was pared by 2 bases and J by 9 bases, with 7 bases of the junction left unmatched. This CDR3 contains 15 residues. Germline V lookup: CDR1 SGHRS, CDR2 YFSETQ. CDR3 residues: CASSLPSGGLSEQFF. The CDR3 nucleotides read TGCGCCAGCAGCTTACCTAGCGGGGGGCTCAGTGAGCAGTTCTTC. The full variable domain, its missing parts supplied by reference TRBV5-1 and TRBJ2-1, is KAGVTQTPRYLIKTRGQQVTLSCSPISGHRSVSWYQQTPGQGLQFLFEYFSETQRNKGNFPGRFSGRQFSNSRSEMNVSTLELGDSALYLCASSLPSGGLSEQFFGPGTRLTVL.

The chain carries TRBV6-5 and TRBJ1-1; no clear D gene. The germline CDR1 and CDR2 sequences are MNHEY and SVGAGI. This CDR3 has 14 amino acids. V dropped 0 bases and J dropped 0 bases, with 5 bases sitting between them. The CDR3 DNA follows: TGTGCCAGCAGTTACTCATCGTTGAACACTGAAGCTTTCTTT. It encodes CASSYSSLNTEAFF.

The rearrangement links TRBV30 to TRBJ1-1, with D possibly TRBD1 on 6 matching bases. V gave up 2 bases and J gave up 0 bases, with 7 bases separating them. Looked up from germline, CDR1 is GTSNPN and CDR2 is SVGIG (reference sequence). The CDR3 runs 13 residues. CDR3: CAWSYRVNTEAFF. In nucleotides, the CDR3 is TGTGCCTGGAGTTACAGGGTGAACACTGAAGCTTTCTTT.

CDR3 DNA: TGTGCCAGCAGCTTATTGTCCGGGACAGGGGACGCCTACAATGAGCAGTTCTTC. Protein sequence: CASSLLSGTGDAYNEQFF. The chain employs TRBV5-4 and TRBJ2-1; 10 bases fit TRBD1. The CDR3 is 18 residues long. V shed 2 bases, J shed 2 bases, and the junction held 10 bases outside the gene matches. Per the germline V gene, CDR1 is SGHNT and CDR2 is YYREEE (reference sequence).